This is a list of T cell receptor beta chains from one sample in a study of human T cells and chemical hapten exposure. TCRdb re-called the RACE reads with MiXCR, one entry per CDR3 protein. The data contain around 130,000 distinct CDR3 sequences, approximately 9.5% of them singletons. Sequenced: whole blood. The source of these receptors is a male donor in good health. Some clones in this sample may be carry-over from other donors' samples. Both conserved end residues are part of each CDR3.

V: TRBV2
J: TRBJ2-1
CDR3: CASSDGEPHYNEQFF

V: TRBV20-1
J: TRBJ2-7
CDR3: CSASDPSREQYF

V: TRBV9
J: TRBJ1-2
CDR3: CASRREATDLDKNYGYTF

V: TRBV27
J: TRBJ1-6
CDR3: CASSPSGSYDSPLHF

V: TRBV11-2
J: TRBJ2-2
CDR3: CASRGLAINTGELFF

V: TRBV20-1
J: TRBJ2-7
CDR3: CSARDSLAGVYEQYF

V: TRBV3-1
J: TRBJ2-2
CDR3: CASSQTGGSGELFF

V: TRBV5-1
J: TRBJ2-1
CDR3: CASSSTEALYNEQFF

V: TRBV7-2
J: TRBJ2-2
CDR3: CASSLDSGGATGELFF

V: TRBV5-1
J: TRBJ1-1
CDR3: CASSADRNTEAFF

V: TRBV11-2
J: TRBJ2-7
CDR3: CASSSAAGGYEQYF

V: TRBV21-1
J: TRBJ1-2
CDR3: CASSNGVGSNGYTF

V: TRBV6-1
J: TRBJ2-2
CDR3: CASSAGTSVAGELFF

V: TRBV10-2
J: TRBJ2-1
CDR3: CATFIRGRGYEQFF

V: TRBV11-2
J: TRBJ2-7
CDR3: CASSLGEFYEQYF

V: TRBV7-6
J: TRBJ2-1
CDR3: CASSLGTSGRANEQFF

V: TRBV6-2/TRBV6-3
J: TRBJ2-7
CDR3: CASSYGLYEQYF

V: TRBV6-5
J: TRBJ2-3
CDR3: CASTLAGTDTQYF

V: TRBV4-3
J: TRBJ2-1
CDR3: CASSQSGLGGEQFF

V: TRBV2
J: TRBJ2-3
CDR3: CASSEDGRTDTQYF

V: TRBV11-2
J: TRBJ2-3
CDR3: CASSSLAGGPDTQYF

V: TRBV7-8
J: TRBJ2-3
CDR3: CASRAGGELHTDTQYF

V: TRBV12-3/TRBV12-4
J: TRBJ2-7
CDR3: CASAGREQYF

V: TRBV6-5
J: TRBJ2-3
CDR3: CASSYGTSSTDTQYF

V: TRBV6-1
J: TRBJ2-3
CDR3: CASRGQWADTQYF

V: TRBV29-1
J: TRBJ1-1
CDR3: CSVEDQGGGNTEAFF

V: TRBV5-6
J: TRBJ2-1
CDR3: CASSLVRLSGYNEQFF

V: TRBV7-6
J: TRBJ2-7
CDR3: CASSPAGTGTPEQYF

V: TRBV12-5
J: TRBJ2-1
CDR3: CASGPGGLSEQFF

V: TRBV29-1
J: TRBJ1-2
CDR3: CSVYPQDYYGYTF

V: TRBV12-3/TRBV12-4
J: TRBJ1-6
CDR3: CASSLGQGNNSPLHF

V: TRBV19
J: TRBJ2-3
CDR3: CASSTGIGPGDTQYF

V: TRBV5-1
J: TRBJ2-3
CDR3: CASSPGLASDTQYF

V: TRBV6-1
J: TRBJ2-7
CDR3: CASSEGQGGLYEQYF

V: TRBV9
J: TRBJ2-1
CDR3: CASSRTGGNEQFF

V: TRBV3-1
J: TRBJ1-1
CDR3: CASSNGQGRTEAFF

V: TRBV7-3
J: TRBJ1-1
CDR3: CASSLGDRPRTEAFF

V: TRBV9
J: TRBJ1-1
CDR3: CASSPDRGTEAFF

V: TRBV12-5
J: TRBJ2-2
CDR3: CASGLNTGELFF

V: TRBV5-5
J: TRBJ2-1
CDR3: CASSLVSSGGNEQFF

V: TRBV20-1
J: TRBJ2-1
CDR3: CSAKTSGEQFF

V: TRBV4-3
J: TRBJ2-2
CDR3: CASSQGTGAGELFF

V: TRBV10-3
J: TRBJ2-2
CDR3: CAIKGISTGELFF

V: TRBV11-2
J: TRBJ2-2
CDR3: CASSSLRGGTGELFF

V: TRBV29-1
J: TRBJ2-2
CDR3: CSVSTGQGGGELFF

V: TRBV30
J: TRBJ2-2
CDR3: CAWSVVGELFF

V: TRBV27
J: TRBJ1-6
CDR3: CASSLAGVDSPLHF

V: TRBV27
J: TRBJ2-7
CDR3: CASSLRGASYEQYF

V: TRBV7-9
J: TRBJ2-1
CDR3: CASSPTGIFPYNEQFF